The 3 T cell receptor beta chains below all came from one sample that was sequenced in a study of control samples from healthy donors and cancer patients. Sequencing used immunoSEQ multiplex PCR; TCRdb keeps in-frame clones, though not all of them. The profile shows about 160,000 clones, approximately 90% of them singletons. Sequenced material: blood. These receptor sequences come from a woman between 25 and 40 years old in good health.

The chain uses TRBV7-3 and TRBJ2-2; 14 bases are a match to TRBD2. Unmatched junction bases numbered 15, after V lost 3 bases and J lost 6 bases. Looked up from germline, CDR1 is SGHTA and CDR2 is FQGTGA. This CDR3 is 20 amino acids long. The CDR3 region is CASSLGPPGLAGVTAGELFF. The CDR3 DNA follows: TGTGCCAGCAGCTTGGGGCCCCCGGGACTAGCGGGAGTGACCGCCGGGGAGCTGTTTTTT.

The CDR3 DNA is TGCGCCAGCAGCTTGGGTACAGGGGGCGAGACCCAGTACTTC. The encoded protein is CASSLGTGGETQYF. The chain recombines TRBV5-1 with TRBJ2-5, with 9 bases matching TRBD1. CDR3 size: 14 residues. Germline V lookup: CDR1 SGHRS, CDR2 YFSETQ. V lost 0 bases, J lost 5 bases, and 2 bases stayed unmatched.

In this sample, this clone turned up a few times. The V call is TRBV6-5, the J call TRBJ1-6; D not certain. The V end was cut by 6 bases, the J end by 0 bases, with 9 bases between. Germline V lookup: CDR1 MNHEY, CDR2 SVGAGI. The length of the CDR3 is 15 residues. The CDR3 sequence: CASRIESSYNSPLHF. In DNA, the CDR3 is TGTGCCAGCAGAATTGAGAGCTCCTATAATTCACCCCTCCACTTT.